Below are 28 T cell receptor beta chains sequenced from a single sample in a study of T-cell memory formation after mild COVID-19. From the 5' RACE reads, TCRdb called clonotypes with MiXCR, one entry per CDR3 protein. The sample lists 180,000 or so distinct CDR3 sequences, 11% occurring once. The specimen was PBMCs or a T cell subset sorted from them (not recorded which). The source of these receptors is a man aged 18 to 35 who had mild COVID-19 (a few samples of this study predate the infection). Cell type and time point are not known.

In this sample, this clonotype turned up a few times. The rearrangement uses TRBV5-1 and TRBJ2-3; 10 bases line up with TRBD2. V shed 4 bases, J shed 1 base, and the junction held 6 bases outside the gene matches. The CDR3 extends over 16 amino acids. In germline, CDR1 is SGHRS, CDR2 YFSETQ. The DNA of the CDR3 is TGCGCCAGCAGCCGAGCTAGCGGGGGACGCACAGATACGCAGTATTTT. As protein: CASSRASGGRTDTQYF.

The genes are TRBV2 and TRBJ2-1; 9 bases fit TRBD1. The J segment lost 3 bases and the V segment lost 8 bases, leaving 8 bases of the junction unmatched. Per germline, CDR1 SNHLY and CDR2 FYNNEI. The CDR3 has 15 residues. In nucleotides, the CDR3 is TGTGCCAGCTCCTACAGGGGGCTTATCTACAATGAGCAGTTCTTC. It translates to CASSYRGLIYNEQFF. Full variable domain (missing parts from reference TRBV2 and TRBJ2-1): EPEVTQTPSHQVTQMGQEVILRCVPISNHLYFYWYRQILGQKVEFLVSFYNNEISEKSEIFDDQFSVERPDGSNFTLKIRSTKLEDSAMYFCASSYRGLIYNEQFFGPGTRLTVL.

In its sample, this clonotype was seen a few times. Written as DNA, the CDR3 is TGCAGTGCTAGAGAAGTCGGTACGCAGTATTTT. This encodes CSAREVGTQYF. The chain combines TRBV20-1 with TRBJ2-3; no reliable D call. This CDR3 is 11 amino acids long. V was pared by 0 bases and J by 8 bases, with 6 bases between. Germline values: CDR1 DFQATT, CDR2 SNEGSKA (reference sequence).

This clonotype came up many times. The rearrangement links TRBV6-1 to TRBJ2-1; D is unclear. The CDR3 contains 14 residues. V lost 3 bases to trimming and J lost 4 bases, with 10 bases between them. Germline-derived CDR1 and CDR2 are MNHNS and SASEGT. The DNA for the CDR3 is TGTGCCAGCAGTGACCCCGGCTCATACAATGAGCAGTTCTTC. It translates to CASSDPGSYNEQFF.

This clonotype was observed a handful of times. The CDR3: CASSPTRTGLGYTF. The DNA of the CDR3 is TGCGCCAGCAGCCCGACTCGGACAGGGTTAGGCTACACCTTC. This chain uses TRBV5-1 with TRBJ1-2, with 8 positions matching TRBD1. Trimming cost V 4 bases and J 8 bases; bases outside gene matches: 10. The CDR3 spans 14 residues. CDR1 SGHRS and CDR2 YFSETQ come from the germline V gene.

This rearrangement joins TRBV2 to TRBJ1-5, with TRBD1 matching over 8 bases. The CDR3 loop spans 14 amino acids. Germline V gene data show CDR1 as SNHLY and CDR2 as FYNNEI. The ends lost 4 bases at V and 6 bases at J; junction bases unmatched: 5. The CDR3 DNA reads as TGTGCCAGCAGTGGTCAGGGGGCGGCTCAGCCCCAGCATTTT. Translation: CASSGQGAAQPQHF.

This clonotype came up a few times. This rearrangement joins TRBV5-1 to TRBJ1-1, with 7 bases lining up with TRBD1. This CDR3 is built from 13 residues. V lost 5 bases to trimming and J lost 4 bases; unmatched junction nucleotides: 5. Germline V gene data show CDR1 as SGHRS and CDR2 as YFSETQ. CDR3 coding DNA: TGCGCCAGCAGGACAGGGTCCGCCACTGAAGCTTTCTTT. Translated: CASRTGSATEAFF.

In its sample, this clonotype was seen many times. The CDR3: CASGTDSNTEAFF. The CDR3, as DNA: TGCGCCAGCGGAACAGATTCGAACACTGAAGCTTTCTTT. The chain couples TRBV5-1 to TRBJ1-1; no clear D. CDR1 SGHRS and CDR2 YFSETQ come from the germline V gene. Trimming stripped 7 bases from V and 1 base from J, with 11 bases between. There are 13 residues in the CDR3.

This clonotype was observed a few times. The V and J genes are TRBV2 and TRBJ2-5; 11 bases agree with TRBD2. The CDR3 contains 15 residues. After removal of 6 bases from V and 2 bases from J, the junction contained 5 bases not matched to a gene. CDR1 is SNHLY and CDR2 is FYNNEI in the germline V gene. The CDR3 nucleotides read TGTGCCAGCAGCACTGGGACTAGCGGACAAGAGACCCAGTACTTC. Translation gives CASSTGTSGQETQYF.

V usage is TRBV11-2 and J usage is TRBJ2-4, with a possible D match to TRBD2 (7 bases). The CDR3 extends over 15 amino acids. V lost 1 base and J lost 8, with 15 bases in between. Per the germline V gene, CDR1 is SGHAT and CDR2 is FQNNGV. CDR3 loop: CASSLAGGGADIQYF. CDR3 bases: TGTGCCAGCAGCTTAGCCGGCGGGGGCGCGGACATTCAGTACTTC.

The chain uses TRBV6-1 and TRBJ1-1; TRBD1 is a possible D gene (6 bases). Germline V gene data show CDR1 as MNHNS and CDR2 as SASEGT. Trimming pared 6 bases from V and 4 bases from J, leaving 15 bases between. The CDR3 loop spans 14 amino acids. CDR3 in amino acids: CASRRTGSATEAFF. The CDR3 DNA follows: TGTGCCAGCAGGAGAACAGGGAGTGCCACTGAAGCTTTCTTT.

In its sample, this clonotype was seen a few times. This chain connects TRBV5-1 to TRBJ2-2; TRBD1 aligns across 9 bases. The CDR3 runs 16 residues. From germline, CDR1 is SGHRS and CDR2 YFSETQ. J lost 4 bases, V lost 0 bases, and 4 bases had no gene match. DNA for the CDR3: TGCGCCAGCAGCTTGGAGGGACAGGGTTTCACCGGGGAGCTGTTTTTT. It yields the protein CASSLEGQGFTGELFF.

The chain combines TRBV12-3 or TRBV12-4 with TRBJ2-7, with D unresolved. This CDR3 contains 11 residues. V lost 4 bases and J 4 bases, leaving 5 bases between the germline ends. CDR3 in DNA: TGTGCCAGCAGTTCCGTGTACGAGCAGTACTTC. Translated: CASSSVYEQYF.

The chain employs TRBV20-1 and TRBJ1-2; D is perhaps TRBD1 (5 bases). The CDR3 spans 12 residues. Germline-derived CDR1 and CDR2 are DFQATT and SNEGSKA (reference sequence). Trimming left V 2 bases short and J 5 bases short, with 9 bases between. CDR3 residues: CSARFDRYGYTF. The CDR3 bases are TGCAGTGCTAGATTTGACAGATATGGCTACACCTTC.

The table lists this clonotype with a few counts. V gene TRBV7-3 combines with J gene TRBJ2-1, with 9 nucleotides matching TRBD2. Germline values: CDR1 SGHTA, CDR2 FQGTGA. This CDR3 has 16 residues. Germline trimming cut 5 bases from V and 0 bases from J; bases unmatched to any gene: 5. CDR3 bases: TGTGCCAGCAGCAGGACTAGCGCCAGCTCCTACAATGAGCAGTTCTTC. Protein sequence: CASSRTSASSYNEQFF.

The chain recombines TRBV7-2 with TRBJ1-5; tentative D call: TRBD1 (5 bases). CDR1 is SGHTA, CDR2 FQGNSA, per germline. Trimming shortened V by 4 bases and J by 2 bases, and 9 bases separated the two germline ends. This CDR3 is 14 amino acids long. CDR3 in DNA: TGTGCCAGCAGCTCAGGGTTGGGCAATCAGCCCCAGCATTTT. Protein: CASSSGLGNQPQHF.

This clonotype was recorded at least ten times. The J gene is TRBJ1-6, the V gene TRBV6-6; 8 nucleotides match TRBD1. The V gene's germline CDR1 is MNHNY and CDR2 SVGAGI (reference sequence). The CDR3 runs to 15 residues. V lost 6 bases and J lost 7; bases outside the gene matches: 8. Written as DNA, the CDR3 is TGTGCCAGCAGGCCCGGACAGGGTTCGAATTCACCCCTCCACTTT. Translated: CASRPGQGSNSPLHF.

This clonotype has ten or more counts. The V call is TRBV20-1, the J call TRBJ1-6; 9 bases are shared with TRBD1. Germline trimming cut 3 bases from V and 6 bases from J; bases unmatched to any gene: 3. The CDR3 has 14 amino acids. CDR1 is DFQATT, CDR2 SNEGSKA, per germline (reference sequence). CDR3: CSARGQGGNSPLHF. The CDR3 nucleotides read TGCAGTGCTAGGGGACAGGGTGGTAATTCACCCCTCCACTTT.

This clonotype was seen a few times. This sequence joins TRBV5-1 and TRBJ2-3; 10 bases map to TRBD1. This CDR3 region has 16 residues. The J segment lost 4 bases and the V segment lost 5 bases, leaving 10 bases of the junction unmatched. Germline V gives CDR1 SGHRS, CDR2 YFSETQ. CDR3 bases: TGCGCCAGCAGTCGCCCGCGGGGACAGGGGTCAGATACGCAGTATTTT. This translates into CASSRPRGQGSDTQYF. Filled out from reference TRBV5-1 and TRBJ2-3, the complete variable domain reads KAGVTQTPRYLIKTRGQQVTLSCSPISGHRSVSWYQQTPGQGLQFLFEYFSETQRNKGNFPGRFSGRQFSNSRSEMNVSTLELGDSALYLCASSRPRGQGSDTQYFGPGTRLTVL.

This clonotype occurred a few times. V and J are TRBV6-2 or TRBV6-3 and TRBJ2-7; 7 nucleotides line up with TRBD1. With V trimmed by 5 bases and J by 6 bases, 4 bases remained unmatched. Germline CDR1 is MNHEY and CDR2 is SVGEGT. The CDR3 extends over 12 amino acids. The chain's CDR3 is CASSRQGGEQYV. The DNA for the CDR3 is TGTGCCAGCAGTCGACAGGGCGGCGAGCAGTACGTC.

This clonotype was seen only a few times. The chain combines TRBV2 with TRBJ2-7, with D hard to call. The germline V and J ends were trimmed by 4 bases and 6 bases, with 13 bases remaining between them. The germline V gene encodes CDR1 SNHLY and CDR2 FYNNEI. The CDR3 extends over 13 amino acids. CDR3 region: CASSVLSLTEQYF. CDR3 sequence (DNA): TGTGCCAGCAGTGTTTTAAGCCTTACCGAGCAGTACTTC.

This clonotype came up many times. The V and J genes are TRBV9 and TRBJ2-7; the D gene could be TRBD1 or TRBD2 (5 bases each). Germline assignment: CDR1 SGDLS and CDR2 YYNGEE. This CDR3 spans 15 amino acids. V gave up 3 bases and J gave up 2 bases, with 15 bases separating them. This CDR3 is CASSAGPSSAYEQYV. The CDR3 region has the DNA TGTGCCAGCAGCGCGGGGCCTTCGTCCGCCTACGAGCAGTACGTC.

The rearrangement links TRBV7-2 to TRBJ1-4; 7 nucleotides align to TRBD1. Germline values: CDR1 SGHTA, CDR2 FQGNSA. V trimming: 5 bases; J trimming: 8 bases; junction bases outside the gene matches: 11. CDR3 length: 15 residues. DNA of the CDR3: TGTGCCAGCAGCCTCAATACAGGGGAAGGGGAAAAACTGTTTTTT. Protein: CASSLNTGEGEKLFF.

This chain connects TRBV3-1 to TRBJ1-1; D unresolved. Germline V lookup: CDR1 LGHDT, CDR2 YNNKEL (reference sequence). The CDR3 extends over 14 amino acids. Trimming left V 6 bases short and J 0 bases short, with 11 bases between. CDR3 bases: TGTGCCAGCAGGCACCACAGTTTGAACACTGAAGCTTTCTTT. Translation: CASRHHSLNTEAFF.

V gene TRBV5-1 combines with J gene TRBJ2-2, with TRBD2 as a possible D gene (6 bases). This CDR3 contains 16 residues. Germline V gives CDR1 SGHRS, CDR2 YFSETQ. Deletions cut 3 bases from V and 4 bases from J, with 16 bases between. CDR3 protein: CASSSGPGEGTGELFF. The CDR3 bases are TGCGCCAGCAGCTCGGGCCCGGGAGAAGGCACCGGGGAGCTGTTTTTT.

In this sample, this clonotype turned up a few times. The chain links TRBV29-1 to TRBJ2-6; 8 nucleotides align to TRBD1. Germline V gene lookup returns CDR1 SQVTM and CDR2 ANQGSEA. The CDR3 length is 17 residues. V shed 6 bases and J 0 bases; nucleotides not matched to a gene: 10. CDR3 protein: CSVAGTGENSGANVLTF. CDR3 DNA sequence: TGCAGCGTAGCCGGGACAGGAGAAAACTCTGGGGCCAACGTCCTGACTTTC. The entire variable domain, with the rest obtained from reference TRBV29-1 and TRBJ2-6, is as follows: SAVISQKPSRDICQRGTSLTIQCQVDSQVTMMFWYRQQPGQSLTLIATANQGSEATYESGFVIDKFPISRPNLTFSTLTVSNMSPEDSSIYLCSVAGTGENSGANVLTFGAGSRLTVL.

This clonotype turned up a few times. The chain joins TRBV7-9 to TRBJ2-7, with D unclear. Germline V gene lookup returns CDR1 SEHNR and CDR2 FQNEAQ (reference sequence). The V gene lost 5 bases and the J gene lost 7 bases, with 9 bases spanning the gap. This CDR3 comprises 11 residues. CDR3 residues: CASSPLGEQYV. CDR3 DNA sequence: TGTGCCAGCAGCCCCCTGGGAGAGCAGTACGTC.

At least ten counts were recorded for this clonotype. V and J are TRBV7-2 and TRBJ1-1; 9 nucleotides line up with TRBD1. CDR1 and CDR2 (germline): SGHTA, FQGNSA. Losses at the gene ends were 5 bases for V and 7 bases for J; bases not matched to a gene: 8. The CDR3 contains 14 residues. CDR3 coding DNA: TGTGCCAGCAGCACCAGACAGGGGGAGGTTGAAGCTTTCTTT. Residues: CASSTRQGEVEAFF.